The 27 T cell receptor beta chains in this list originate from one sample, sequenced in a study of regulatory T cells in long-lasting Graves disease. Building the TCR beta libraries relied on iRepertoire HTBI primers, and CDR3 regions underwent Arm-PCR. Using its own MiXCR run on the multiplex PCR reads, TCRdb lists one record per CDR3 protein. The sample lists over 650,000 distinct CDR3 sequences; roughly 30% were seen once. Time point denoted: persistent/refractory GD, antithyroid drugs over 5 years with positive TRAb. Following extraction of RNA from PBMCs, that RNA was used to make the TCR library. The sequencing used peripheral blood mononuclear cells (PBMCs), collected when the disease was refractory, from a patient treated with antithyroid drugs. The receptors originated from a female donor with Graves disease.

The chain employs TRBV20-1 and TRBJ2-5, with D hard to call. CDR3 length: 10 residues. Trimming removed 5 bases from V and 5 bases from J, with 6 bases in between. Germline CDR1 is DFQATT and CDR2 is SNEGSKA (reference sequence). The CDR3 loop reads CSAEPETQYF. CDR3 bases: TGCAGTGCTGAACCGGAGACCCAGTACTTC.

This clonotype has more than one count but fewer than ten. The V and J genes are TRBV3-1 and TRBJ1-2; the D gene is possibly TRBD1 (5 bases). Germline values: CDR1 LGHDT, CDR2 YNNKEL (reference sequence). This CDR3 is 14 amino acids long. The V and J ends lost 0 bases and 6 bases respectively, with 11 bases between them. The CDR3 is CASSQDPAGNGYTF. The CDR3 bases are TGTGCCAGCAGCCAAGATCCGGCAGGGAATGGCTACACCTTC.

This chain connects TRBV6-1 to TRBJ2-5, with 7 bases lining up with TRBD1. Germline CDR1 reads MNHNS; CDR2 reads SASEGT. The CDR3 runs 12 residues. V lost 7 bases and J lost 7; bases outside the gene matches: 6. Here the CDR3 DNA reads TGTGCCAGCAACGACAGGGCTGGGACCCAGTACTTC. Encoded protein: CASNDRAGTQYF.

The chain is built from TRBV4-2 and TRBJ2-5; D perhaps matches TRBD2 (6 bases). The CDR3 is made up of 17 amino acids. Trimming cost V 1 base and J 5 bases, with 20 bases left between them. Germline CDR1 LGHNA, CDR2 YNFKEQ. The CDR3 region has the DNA TGTGCCAGCAGCCAAGCCCCCCCGGTGAATGGGGGGGAGACCCAGTACTTC. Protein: CASSQAPPVNGGETQYF.

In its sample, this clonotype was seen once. DNA for the CDR3: TGTGCCAGCAGCTTATCGGGCAGCGCGGACACTGAAGCTTTCTTT. Protein: CASSLSGSADTEAFF. The V and J genes are TRBV7-2 and TRBJ1-1, with D unclear. V gave up 2 bases and J gave up 3 bases, with 13 bases separating them. The CDR3 is 15 amino acids. Looked up from germline, CDR1 is SGHTA and CDR2 is FQGNSA.

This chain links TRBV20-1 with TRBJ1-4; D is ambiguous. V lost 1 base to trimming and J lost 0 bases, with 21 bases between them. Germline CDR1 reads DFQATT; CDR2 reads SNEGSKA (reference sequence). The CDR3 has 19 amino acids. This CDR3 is CSARAGFYRVTATNEKLFF. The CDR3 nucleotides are TGCAGTGCTAGAGCCGGTTTTTACCGGGTAACCGCAACTAATGAAAAACTGTTTTTT.

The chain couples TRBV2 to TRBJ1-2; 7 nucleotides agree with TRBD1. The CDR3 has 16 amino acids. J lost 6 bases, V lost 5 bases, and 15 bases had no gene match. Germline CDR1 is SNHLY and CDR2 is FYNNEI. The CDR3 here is CASSLLSDRVGHGYTF. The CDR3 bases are TGTGCCAGCAGTCTACTCTCTGACAGGGTAGGGCATGGCTACACCTTC.

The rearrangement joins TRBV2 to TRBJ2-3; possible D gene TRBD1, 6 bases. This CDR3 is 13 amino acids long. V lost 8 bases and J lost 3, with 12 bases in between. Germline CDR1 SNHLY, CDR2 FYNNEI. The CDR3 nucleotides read TGTGCCAGCTTAGCAAGGGGGACAGATACGCAGTATTTT. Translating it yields CASLARGTDTQYF. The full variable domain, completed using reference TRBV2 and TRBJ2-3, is EPEVTQTPSHQVTQMGQEVILRCVPISNHLYFYWYRQILGQKVEFLVSFYNNEISEKSEIFDDQFSVERPDGSNFTLKIRSTKLEDSAMYFCASLARGTDTQYFGPGTRLTVL.

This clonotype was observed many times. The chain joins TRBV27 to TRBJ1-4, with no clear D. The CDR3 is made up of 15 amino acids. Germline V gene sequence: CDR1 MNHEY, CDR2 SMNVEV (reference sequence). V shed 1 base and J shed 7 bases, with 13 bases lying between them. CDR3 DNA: TGTGCCAGCAGTTTATATGGCCTAGCGGGTGAAAAACTGTTTTTT. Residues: CASSLYGLAGEKLFF.

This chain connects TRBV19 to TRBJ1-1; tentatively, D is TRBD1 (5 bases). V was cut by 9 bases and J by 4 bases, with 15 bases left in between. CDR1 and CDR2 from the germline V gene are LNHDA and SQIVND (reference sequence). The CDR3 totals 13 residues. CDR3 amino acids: CASVGGWVTEAFF. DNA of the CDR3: TGTGCCAGCGTCGGGGGATGGGTCACTGAAGCTTTCTTT.

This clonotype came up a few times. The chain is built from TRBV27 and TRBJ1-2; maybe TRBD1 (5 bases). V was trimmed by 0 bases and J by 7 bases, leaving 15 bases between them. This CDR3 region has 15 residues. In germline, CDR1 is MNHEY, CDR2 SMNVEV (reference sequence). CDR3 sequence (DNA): TGTGCCAGCAGTTTATCGGGGCAGGGCGGAGGTGGCTACACCTTC. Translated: CASSLSGQGGGGYTF.

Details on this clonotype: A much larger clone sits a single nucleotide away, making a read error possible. The CDR3: CANSFIPPGRTNTEAFF. The DNA for the CDR3 is TGTGCCAACAGTTTTATCCCCCCAGGACGGACGAACACTGAAGCTTTCTTT. J is TRBJ1-1 and V is TRBV28, with no clear D. The CDR3 has 17 residues. From germline, CDR1 is MDHEN and CDR2 SYDVKM.

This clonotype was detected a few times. The CDR3: CASSAPREGPYNEQFF. CDR3 nucleotides: TGTGCCAGCAGCGCTCCCAGAGAGGGCCCCTACAATGAGCAGTTCTTC. The V gene is TRBV9, the J gene TRBJ2-1, with D possibly matching TRBD2 (5 bases). Deletions cut 3 bases from V and 2 bases from J, with 15 bases between. CDR1 and CDR2 from the germline V gene are SGDLS and YYNGEE. The CDR3 length is 16 residues.

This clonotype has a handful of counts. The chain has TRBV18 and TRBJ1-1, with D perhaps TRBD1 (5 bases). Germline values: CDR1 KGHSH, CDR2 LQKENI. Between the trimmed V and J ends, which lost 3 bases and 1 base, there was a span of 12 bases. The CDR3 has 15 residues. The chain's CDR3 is CASSPFDSPNTEAFF. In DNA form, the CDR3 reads TGTGCCAGCTCACCCTTCGACAGTCCGAACACTGAAGCTTTCTTT.

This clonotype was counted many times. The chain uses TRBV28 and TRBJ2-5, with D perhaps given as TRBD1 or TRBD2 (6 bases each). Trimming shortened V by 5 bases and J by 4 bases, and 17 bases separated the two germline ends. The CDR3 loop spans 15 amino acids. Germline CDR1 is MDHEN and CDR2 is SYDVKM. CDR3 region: CASSPPRGQRETQYF. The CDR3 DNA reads TGTGCCAGCAGTCCCCCCCGGGGGCAGAGAGAGACCCAGTACTTC.

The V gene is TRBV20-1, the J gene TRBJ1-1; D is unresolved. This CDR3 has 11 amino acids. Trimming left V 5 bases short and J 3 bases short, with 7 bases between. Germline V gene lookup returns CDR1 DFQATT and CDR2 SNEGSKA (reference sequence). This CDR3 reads CSAYRDTEAFF. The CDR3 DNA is TGCAGTGCTTATCGGGACACTGAAGCTTTCTTT.

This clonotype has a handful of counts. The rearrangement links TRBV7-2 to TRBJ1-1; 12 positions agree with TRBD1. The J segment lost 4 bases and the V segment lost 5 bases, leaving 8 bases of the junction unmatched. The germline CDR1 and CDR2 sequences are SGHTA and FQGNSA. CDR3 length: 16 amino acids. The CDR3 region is CASSQRDRGRGTEAFF. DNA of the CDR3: TGTGCCAGCAGCCAGCGGGACAGGGGGCGGGGCACTGAAGCTTTCTTT.

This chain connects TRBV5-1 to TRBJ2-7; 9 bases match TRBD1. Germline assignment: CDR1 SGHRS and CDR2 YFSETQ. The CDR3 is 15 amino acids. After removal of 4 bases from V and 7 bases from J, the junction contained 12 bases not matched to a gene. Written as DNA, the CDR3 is TGCGCCAGCAGCCAGGAATGGGACAGGGCTTATGAGCAGTACTTC. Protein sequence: CASSQEWDRAYEQYF.

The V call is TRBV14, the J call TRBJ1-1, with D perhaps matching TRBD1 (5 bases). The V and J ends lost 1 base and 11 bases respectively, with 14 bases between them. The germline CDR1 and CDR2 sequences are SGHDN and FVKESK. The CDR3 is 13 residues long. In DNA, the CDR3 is TGTGCCAGCAGCCAAGTGATACAGGAGGAGGCTTTCTTT. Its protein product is CASSQVIQEEAFF.

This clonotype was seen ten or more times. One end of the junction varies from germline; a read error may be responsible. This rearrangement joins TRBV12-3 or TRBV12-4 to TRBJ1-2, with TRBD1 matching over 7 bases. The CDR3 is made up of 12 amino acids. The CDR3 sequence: CASSGLQGVRIF. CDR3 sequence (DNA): TGTGCCAGCAGCGGACTTCAGGGGGTGAGGATCTTC.

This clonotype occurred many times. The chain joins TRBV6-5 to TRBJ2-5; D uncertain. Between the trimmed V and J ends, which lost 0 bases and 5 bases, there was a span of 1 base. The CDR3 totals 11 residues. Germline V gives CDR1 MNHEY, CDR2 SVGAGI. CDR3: CASSYSETQYF. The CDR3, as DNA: TGTGCCAGCAGTTACTCGGAGACCCAGTACTTC.

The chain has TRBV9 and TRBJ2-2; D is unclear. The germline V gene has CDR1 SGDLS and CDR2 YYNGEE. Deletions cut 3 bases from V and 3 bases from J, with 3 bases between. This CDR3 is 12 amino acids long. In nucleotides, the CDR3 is TGTGCCAGCAGCGCACACACCGGGGAGCTGTTTTTT. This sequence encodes CASSAHTGELFF.

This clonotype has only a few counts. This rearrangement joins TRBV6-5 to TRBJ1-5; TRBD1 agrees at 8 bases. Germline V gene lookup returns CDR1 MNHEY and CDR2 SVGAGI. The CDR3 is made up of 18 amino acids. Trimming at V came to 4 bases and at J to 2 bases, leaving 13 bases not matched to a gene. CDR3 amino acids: CASSSSTGTGGGNQPQHF. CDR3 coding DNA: TGTGCCAGCAGTTCTAGTACCGGGACAGGTGGGGGCAATCAGCCCCAGCATTTT.

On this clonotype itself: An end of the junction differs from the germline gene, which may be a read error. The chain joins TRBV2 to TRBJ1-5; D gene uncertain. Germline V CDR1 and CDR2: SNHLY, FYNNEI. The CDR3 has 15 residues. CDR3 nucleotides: TGTGCCGGCAGTGAAAGGCAAGGAGGGAATCAGCCCCAGCATTTT. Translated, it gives CAGSERQGGNQPQHF.

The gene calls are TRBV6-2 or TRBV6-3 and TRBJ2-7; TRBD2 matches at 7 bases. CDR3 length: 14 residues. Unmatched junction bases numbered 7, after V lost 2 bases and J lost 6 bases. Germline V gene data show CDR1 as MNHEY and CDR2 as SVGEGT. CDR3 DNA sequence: TGTGCCAGCAGTTACGGGCTGGGGGGGACCGAGCAGTACTTC. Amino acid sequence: CASSYGLGGTEQYF.

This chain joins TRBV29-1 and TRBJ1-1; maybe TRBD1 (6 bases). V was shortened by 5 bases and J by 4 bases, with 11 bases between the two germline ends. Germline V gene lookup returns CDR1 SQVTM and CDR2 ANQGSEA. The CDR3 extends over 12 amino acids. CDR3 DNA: TGCAGCGTTCCCAGGGGCGGCACTGAAGCTTTCTTT. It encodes CSVPRGGTEAFF.

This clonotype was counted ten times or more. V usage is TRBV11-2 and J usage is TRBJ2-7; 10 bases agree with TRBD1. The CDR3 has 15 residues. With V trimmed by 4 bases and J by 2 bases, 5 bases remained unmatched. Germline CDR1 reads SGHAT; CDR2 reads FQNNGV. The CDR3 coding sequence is TGTGCCAGCAGCTCTGACAGGGGGCCCACCTACGAGCAGTACTTC. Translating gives CASSSDRGPTYEQYF.